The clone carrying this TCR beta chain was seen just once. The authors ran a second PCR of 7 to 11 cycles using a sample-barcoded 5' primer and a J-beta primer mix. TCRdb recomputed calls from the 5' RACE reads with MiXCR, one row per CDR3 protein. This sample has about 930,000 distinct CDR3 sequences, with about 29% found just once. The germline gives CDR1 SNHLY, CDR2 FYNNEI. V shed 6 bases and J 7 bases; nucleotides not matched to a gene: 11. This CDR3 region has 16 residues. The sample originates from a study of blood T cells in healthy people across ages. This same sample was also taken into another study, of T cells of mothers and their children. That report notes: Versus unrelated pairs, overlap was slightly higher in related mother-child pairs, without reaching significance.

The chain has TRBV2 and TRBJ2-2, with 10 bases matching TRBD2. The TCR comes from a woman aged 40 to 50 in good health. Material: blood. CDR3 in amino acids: CASSRQPGLASGELFF. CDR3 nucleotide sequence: TGTGCCAGCAGCCGCCAGCCGGGACTAGCGAGCGGGGAGCTGTTTTTT.